One and the same sample provided the 9 T cell receptor beta chains below, sequenced in a study of monozygotic twins with inflammatory bowel disease. From its re-call of the 5' RACE reads, TCRdb lists each CDR3 protein once, without DNA. The sample's table shows tens of thousands of distinct CDR3 sequences. Source material: blood. The receptors come from a human donor with ulcerative colitis or Crohn's disease, or a healthy co-twin of an affected twin (not recorded which).

This chain joins TRBV5-1 and TRBJ1-3; TCRdb gives TRBD1 as the D gene, but with no DNA this cannot be confirmed. The CDR3 covers 15 residues. Germline lookup yields CDR1 SGHRS and CDR2 YFSETQ. The CDR3 sequence is CASSPRVGSGNTIYF.

The chain recombines TRBV20-1 with TRBJ2-3. This CDR3 is 17 amino acids long. Germline values: CDR1 DFQATT, CDR2 SNEGSKA (reference sequence). CDR3 protein: CSARDTGWGRRADTQYF.

V usage is TRBV20-1 and J usage is TRBJ1-5. This CDR3 is built from 14 residues. Germline CDR1 and CDR2: DFQATT and SNEGSKA (reference sequence). The CDR3 spells CSARGHFGNQPQHF.

This rearrangement joins TRBV7-3 to TRBJ2-7; TCRdb lists TRBD2, though no DNA is available to test this call. This CDR3 is built from 13 residues. Germline V gene lookup returns CDR1 SGHTA and CDR2 FQGTGA. CDR3 region: CASSLDREGEQYF.

The rearrangement uses TRBV9 and TRBJ1-1. Per the germline V gene, CDR1 is SGDLS and CDR2 is YYNGEE. CDR3 size: 15 residues. CDR3 in amino acids: CASSVGPRSQHEAFF.

The CDR3 region is CASSGRLAGSTDTQYF. This chain uses TRBV6-1 with TRBJ2-3; the D gene TCRdb calls, TRBD2, cannot be checked with no DNA. This CDR3 comprises 16 residues. CDR1 and CDR2 from the germline V gene are MNHNS and SASEGT.

This chain uses TRBV29-1 with TRBJ1-1. The CDR3 has 12 amino acids. CDR1 SQVTM and CDR2 ANQGSEA come from the germline V gene. The CDR3 protein is CSATRLNTEAFF.

This chain joins TRBV7-8 and TRBJ1-1. The CDR3 is 14 amino acids. CDR1 and CDR2 (germline): SGHVS, FQNEAQ. CDR3 loop: CASSLNRLNTEAFF.

The chain's CDR3 is CASSLDLTRLNTEAFF. The gene calls are TRBV11-2 and TRBJ1-1. Germline V lookup: CDR1 SGHAT, CDR2 FQNNGV. There are 16 residues in the CDR3.